The entry that follows covers one T cell receptor (beta chain) sequence. The antigen it recognizes is unknown. Base qualities are missing; no much larger clone stands one base away. This sample's time point label indicates: sample taken at primary tumor resection. The donors were some 70 patients from the lung TRACERx cohort who had early-stage, untreated non-small cell lung cancer. TCR sequencing used whole RNA extracted from tumor and nontumor lung tissue, or from cryopreserved PBMC samples, without cell sorting. Only patients for whom sufficient RNA was available from at least two tumor regions were selected for TCR sequencing. A lung pathologist reviewed the tumor and adjacent nontumor lung specimens before the specimens were selected. The sample comes from a study of spatial heterogeneity in lung cancer (dated by TCRdb to 2018 to 2020). Looking at the study overall: Beta-chain transcripts were consistently detected in greater numbers than alpha-chain transcripts, which likely reflects a higher abundance of beta-chain transcripts. In tumor regions, TCR transcript counts showed a strong correlation with a T cell transcriptional module score from matched bulk RNA-seq. In the raw uncorrected reads, each unique combination of TCR and UMI appeared on average more than ten times. In non-small cell lung cancer, the study quantitatively compared TCR alpha and beta repertoires across several tumor regions, matched nontumor lung, and blood. Nonsynonymous mutation counts, determined by whole-exome sequencing of tumor tissue, were related to TCR repertoire features. Both alpha and beta chains were TCR-sequenced in samples taken at surgery, namely 220 tumor regions, around 70 matched nontumor lung samples and roughly 56 PBMC samples.

The germline V gene yields MGHRA for CDR1 and YSYEKL for CDR2. From its cysteine to its phenylalanine, the CDR3 spans 14 amino acids. Just the 42-base CDR3 DNA is kept, in frame starting at base 1. The germline ends are 9 bases apart after V is trimmed by 4 bases and J by 0 bases. Results the study describes overall, beyond this receptor: Counts of ubiquitous and regional expanded TCRs correlated with counts of ubiquitous and regional nonsynonymous mutations, respectively. The tumor nonsynonymous mutation count correlated with the number of expanded intratumoral alpha and beta TCRs. Confirming at a functional level the hypothesis that regional TCRs recognize regional mutations was considered to require additional single-cell paired TCR alpha and beta sequencing. TCR-seq coverage of tumor T cells was estimated at only roughly 7.7% for alpha chains and less than 15% for beta chains.

Libraries were prepared through 5' RACE. Instrument used: NextSeq 500. The TCR library protocol attached a unique molecular identifier to each TCR cDNA molecule to allow correction of PCR and sequencing errors. The original pipeline was this. TCR identification, UMI-based error correction and CDR3 extraction were performed with Decombinator tools. TCRs above a frequency of 2 per 1,000, corresponding to the top 1% of the tumor frequency distribution, were defined as expanded. Expanded tumor TCRs were classed as regional if statistically deemed absent (corrected P<0.05) from at least one tumor region, otherwise ubiquitous. Each repertoire was subsampled 100 times to 5,000 TCRs, after which Renyi diversity was computed with the R vegan package. CDR3 similarity networks were built from amino acid triplet string-kernel similarity, with CDR3s being connected when pairwise similarity was above 0.82. The public reads were run again by TCRdb, first through fastp at Q25 and then through MiXCR, and only productive beta chains were kept. Rows merge per CDR3 protein into single entries with the most common DNA and genes. The V and J calls and clone size are TCRdb's, not the authors'. The sample table holds over 9,000 distinct CDR3 sequences, of which 10% to 15% were seen once. Jointly, the top ten make up roughly 38% of the sample.

The material was lung tumor tissue, obtained at surgery. This clonotype was obtained from a male donor with early-stage non-small cell lung cancer. This receptor chain uses TRBV4-1 and TRBJ1-1; too little of a D gene remains to name it. The DNA is TGCGCCAGCAGCCTTGGCTTGGTGAACACTGAAGCTTTCTTT. Its protein is CASSLGLVNTEAFF.